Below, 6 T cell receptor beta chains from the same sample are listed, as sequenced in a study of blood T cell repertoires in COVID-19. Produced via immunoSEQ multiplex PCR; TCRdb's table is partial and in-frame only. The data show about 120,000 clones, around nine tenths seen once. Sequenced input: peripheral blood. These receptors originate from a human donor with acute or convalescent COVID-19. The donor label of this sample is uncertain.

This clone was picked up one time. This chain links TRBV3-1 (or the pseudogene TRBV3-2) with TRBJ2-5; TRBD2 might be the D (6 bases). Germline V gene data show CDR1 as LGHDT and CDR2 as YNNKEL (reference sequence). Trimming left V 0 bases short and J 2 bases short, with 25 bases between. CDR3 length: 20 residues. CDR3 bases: TGTGCCAGCAGCCAAGAGTTCGGGGGACCCAGTCCTCTTGGACAAGAGACCCAGTACTTC. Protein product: CASSQEFGGPSPLGQETQYF.

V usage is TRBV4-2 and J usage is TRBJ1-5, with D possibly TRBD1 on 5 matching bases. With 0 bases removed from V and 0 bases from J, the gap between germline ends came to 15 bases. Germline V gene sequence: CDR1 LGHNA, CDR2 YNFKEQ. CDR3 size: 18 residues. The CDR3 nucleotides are TGTGCCAGCAGCCAAGATCAGGGCGGGGATACTAGCAATCAGCCCCAGCATTTT. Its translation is CASSQDQGGDTSNQPQHF.

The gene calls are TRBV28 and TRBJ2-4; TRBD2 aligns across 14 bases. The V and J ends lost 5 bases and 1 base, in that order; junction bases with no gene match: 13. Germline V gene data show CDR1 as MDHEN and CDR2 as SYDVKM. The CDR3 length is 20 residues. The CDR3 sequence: CASSLAPGTSGSRAKNIQYF. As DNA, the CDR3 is TGTGCCAGCAGTCTCGCACCCGGGACTAGCGGGAGTCGCGCCAAAAACATTCAGTACTTC.

The chain's CDR3 is CSASGERLYYNEQFF. The CDR3 region has the DNA TGCAGTGCTAGTGGGGAGAGACTCTACTACAATGAGCAGTTCTTC. The V and J genes are TRBV20-1 and TRBJ2-1; maybe TRBD2 (5 bases). Trimming pared 3 bases from V and 3 bases from J, leaving 15 bases between. The CDR3 spans 15 residues. The germline V gene encodes CDR1 DFQATT and CDR2 SNEGSKA (reference sequence).

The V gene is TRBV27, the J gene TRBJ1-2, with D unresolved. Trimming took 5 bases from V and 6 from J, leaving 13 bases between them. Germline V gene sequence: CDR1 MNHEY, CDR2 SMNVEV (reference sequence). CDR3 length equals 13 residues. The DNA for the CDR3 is TGTGCCAGCAGTCCAAACTTTCTGGATGGCTACACCTTC. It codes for CASSPNFLDGYTF.

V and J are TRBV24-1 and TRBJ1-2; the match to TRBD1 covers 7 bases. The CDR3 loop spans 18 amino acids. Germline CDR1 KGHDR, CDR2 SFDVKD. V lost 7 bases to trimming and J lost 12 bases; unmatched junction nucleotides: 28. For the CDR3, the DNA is TGTGCCACCAGCTTCCAGGGGGGCGTAAGTTTCCCTCGCCCCATCGACACCTTC. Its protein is CATSFQGGVSFPRPIDTF.